The 22 T cell receptor beta chains below were found in one sample sequenced in a study of cytomegalovirus exposure and HLA in healthy donors. The PCR employed 60 Vbeta primers together with 13 Jbeta primers. Data came from immunoSEQ multiplex PCR; TCRdb stores just in-frame clones and leaves some out. The table has about 120,000 clones, more than 60% seen once. Sequencing was carried out using PBMCs. These receptors were taken from a woman aged 40 to 49 in good health and CMV-seropositive.

The chain links TRBV29-1 to TRBJ2-5; 10 nucleotides agree with TRBD2. The CDR3 runs to 21 residues. Germline loops: CDR1 SQVTM, CDR2 ANQGSEA. Trimming took 8 bases from V and 1 from J; bases not matched to a gene: 28. The chain's CDR3 is CSTAGGLAEVAALLSQETQYF. As DNA, the CDR3 is TGCAGCACCGCCGGCGGACTAGCGGAGGTAGCCGCGCTCCTCTCCCAAGAGACCCAGTACTTC.

The V call is TRBV14, the J call TRBJ2-7; D is possibly TRBD2 (6 bases). From germline, CDR1 is SGHDN and CDR2 FVKESK. CDR3 size: 13 residues. Trimming took off 3 bases at V and 6 bases at J, with 12 bases between the two ends. The CDR3 DNA reads as TGTGCCAGCAGCCAGAACCAGGGAGGCGAGCAGTACTTC. Amino acid sequence: CASSQNQGGEQYF.

The gene calls are TRBV5-5 and TRBJ1-1; D possibly corresponds to TRBD1 (5 bases). The V gene's germline CDR1 is SGHKS and CDR2 YYEKEE (reference sequence). Trimming removed 2 bases at V and 1 base at J, with 9 bases between. The CDR3 extends over 14 amino acids. Here the CDR3 DNA reads TGTGCCAGCAGCTTTGGACAAACGAACACTGAAGCTTTCTTT. As protein: CASSFGQTNTEAFF.

The sample holds a few counts of this clone. The V and J genes are TRBV30 and TRBJ1-2; 7 positions agree with TRBD1. The junction had 10 bases not matched to a gene; V was cut back by 4 bases and J by 8 bases. The CDR3 is made up of 13 amino acids. CDR1 GTSNPN and CDR2 SVGIG come from the germline V gene (reference sequence). The CDR3 region is CAWITSGGTGYTF. For the CDR3, the DNA is TGTGCCTGGATAACCTCAGGGGGAACGGGCTACACCTTC.

This clone was detected only a few times. This chain joins TRBV7-9 and TRBJ2-2; 7 bases line up with TRBD1. This CDR3 comprises 17 residues. Trimming removed 4 bases from V and 3 bases from J; junction bases left unmatched: 11. Germline CDR1 is SEHNR and CDR2 is FQNEAQ (reference sequence). CDR3: CASSSPLGGIDTGELFF. The CDR3 region has the DNA TGTGCCAGCAGCTCGCCGTTAGGGGGCATCGACACCGGGGAGCTGTTTTTT. The variable domain in full, completed from reference TRBV7-9 and TRBJ2-2, reads DTGVSQNPRHKITKRGQNVTFRCDPISEHNRLYWYRQTLGQGPEFLTYFQNEAQLEKSRLLSDRFSAERPKGSFSTLEIQRTEQGDSAMYLCASSSPLGGIDTGELFFGEGSRLTVL.

J is TRBJ1-6 and V is TRBV30, with 8 bases identical to TRBD1. Germline trimming cut 2 bases from V and 19 bases from J; bases unmatched to any gene: 7. CDR1 is GTSNPN and CDR2 is SVGIG in the germline V gene (reference sequence). The CDR3 is made up of 11 amino acids. The CDR3 spells CAWSLGDRRHF. Written as DNA, the CDR3 is TGTGCCTGGAGTCTCGGGGACAGGAGGCACTTT.

This chain connects TRBV7-8 to TRBJ2-3, with D perhaps matching TRBD2 (6 bases). The V end lost 6 bases, the J end lost 1 base, and 11 bases lay between the germline ends. The CDR3 consists of 14 residues. Germline loops: CDR1 SGHVS, CDR2 FQNEAQ. The CDR3 DNA reads as TGTGCCAGCAGACGGGGGAAAGGCACAGATACGCAGTATTTT. Its protein product is CASRRGKGTDTQYF. Based on the CDR3 plus reference TRBV7-8 and TRBJ2-3, the full variable domain is GAGVSQSPRYKVAKRGQDVALRCDPISGHVSLFWYQQALGQGPEFLTYFQNEAQLDKSGLPSDRFFAERPEGSVSTLKIQRTQQEDSAVYLCASRRGKGTDTQYFGPGTRLTVL.

The J gene is TRBJ1-4, the V gene TRBV7-6; the D gene is possibly TRBD1 (5 bases). This CDR3 comprises 15 residues. The V gene's germline CDR1 is SGHVS and CDR2 FNYEAQ. Trimming pared 3 bases from V and 4 bases from J, leaving 12 bases between. The CDR3 loop is CASSFSGGDNEKLFF. CDR3 in DNA: TGTGCCAGCAGCTTCAGCGGGGGGGATAATGAAAAACTGTTTTTT. The whole variable domain, remainder taken from reference TRBV7-6 and TRBJ1-4, is GAGVSQSPRYKVTKRGQDVALRCDPISGHVSLYWYRQALGQGPEFLTYFNYEAQQDKSGLPNDRFSAERPEGSISTLTIQRTEQRDSAMYRCASSFSGGDNEKLFFGSGTQLSVL.

CDR3 in amino acids: CSARGGETQYF. In nucleotides, the CDR3 is TGCAGTGCTAGAGGCGGGGAGACCCAGTACTTC. The chain links TRBV20-1 to TRBJ2-5, with a weak D call TRBD2 (5 bases). Germline CDR1 reads DFQATT; CDR2 reads SNEGSKA (reference sequence). The CDR3 extends over 11 amino acids. V was cut by 1 base and J by 5 bases, with 5 bases left in between.

This chain links TRBV27 with TRBJ1-6; the match to TRBD1 covers 7 bases. The CDR3 extends over 15 amino acids. Unmatched junction bases numbered 9, after V lost 3 bases and J lost 10 bases. Germline V CDR1 and CDR2: MNHEY, SMNVEV (reference sequence). CDR3: CASSFSRQGGSPLHF. In DNA, the CDR3 is TGTGCCAGCAGTTTCAGTAGACAGGGCGGGTCACCCCTCCACTTT.

This chain joins TRBV5-1 and TRBJ2-5; D not certain. Germline V gene sequence: CDR1 SGHRS, CDR2 YFSETQ. The CDR3 is 12 residues long. Between the trimmed V and J ends, which lost 6 bases and 1 base, there was a span of 7 bases. The CDR3 here is CASTSAQETQYF. The CDR3, as DNA: TGCGCCAGCACCAGCGCCCAAGAGACCCAGTACTTC.

The chain recombines TRBV27 with TRBJ1-2; weak D call: TRBD1 (5 bases). Germline V gives CDR1 MNHEY, CDR2 SMNVEV (reference sequence). Trimming left V 5 bases short and J 3 bases short, with 13 bases between. The CDR3 consists of 14 residues. The DNA of the CDR3 is TGTGCCAGCAGTCCGTCAACAGGTTACTATGGCTACACCTTC. This encodes CASSPSTGYYGYTF.

This chain uses TRBV10-2 with TRBJ1-6; 7 nucleotides match TRBD1. Trimming at V came to 1 base and at J to 7 bases, leaving 4 bases not matched to a gene. The CDR3 has 15 residues. Germline V gives CDR1 WSHSY, CDR2 SAAADI. CDR3 loop: CASSELGTANSPLHF. The DNA of the CDR3 is TGCGCCAGCAGTGAGTTGGGGACAGCCAATTCACCCCTCCACTTT.

This clone has just a few counts. This chain uses TRBV10-1 with TRBJ2-1, with D possibly TRBD1 on 5 matching bases. Per germline, CDR1 WNHNN and CDR2 SYGVQD (reference sequence). There are 13 residues in the CDR3. Trimming pared 4 bases from V and 9 bases from J, leaving 13 bases between. The CDR3 spells CASSAITRGEQFF. CDR3 DNA sequence: TGCGCCAGCAGTGCCATAACAAGGGGTGAGCAGTTCTTC.

This clone was picked up a small number of times. The rearrangement uses TRBV28 and TRBJ1-1, with D uncertain. This CDR3 has 14 amino acids. The germline V gene encodes CDR1 MDHEN and CDR2 SYDVKM. The V end lost 6 bases, the J end lost 0 bases, and 11 bases lay between the germline ends. The CDR3 sequence: CASSPGALNTEAFF. The CDR3 DNA reads as TGTGCCAGCAGCCCCGGAGCCTTGAACACTGAAGCTTTCTTT.

This rearrangement joins TRBV28 to TRBJ2-3; 7 nucleotides line up with TRBD2. There are 15 residues in the CDR3. Germline loops: CDR1 MDHEN, CDR2 SYDVKM. V was pared by 5 bases and J by 4 bases, with 9 bases of the junction left unmatched. CDR3 loop: CASSSYREAADTQYF. The CDR3 bases are TGTGCCAGCAGTAGCTATCGGGAGGCGGCAGATACGCAGTATTTT. The whole variable domain, remainder taken from reference TRBV28 and TRBJ2-3, is DVKVTQSSRYLVKRTGEKVFLECVQDMDHENMFWYRQDPGLGLRLIYFSYDVKMKEKGDIPEGYSVSREKKERFSLILESASTNQTSMYLCASSSYREAADTQYFGPGTRLTVL.

This rearrangement joins TRBV19 to TRBJ1-1; D is unresolved. CDR3 size: 16 residues. V dropped 1 base and J dropped 0 bases, with 12 bases sitting between them. Germline-derived CDR1 and CDR2 are LNHDA and SQIVND (reference sequence). This chain's CDR3 is CASSIAVTGVNTEAFF. The CDR3 coding sequence is TGTGCCAGTAGTATAGCAGTTACGGGAGTGAACACTGAAGCTTTCTTT.

The gene calls are TRBV6-1 and TRBJ1-4, with 8 nucleotides matching TRBD1. The CDR3 is 15 amino acids. The V segment lost 0 bases and the J segment 6 bases; nucleotides outside the gene matches: 3. Germline CDR1 MNHNS, CDR2 SASEGT. CDR3 sequence: CASSEAGTGYEKLFF. The CDR3 nucleotides are TGTGCCAGCAGTGAAGCCGGGACAGGTTATGAAAAACTGTTTTTT.

The count of this clone is one. The genes are TRBV5-1 and TRBJ1-6, with a tentative D call TRBD1 (5 bases). The CDR3 runs 14 residues. Trimming removed 0 bases at V and 5 bases at J, with 6 bases between. CDR1 is SGHRS and CDR2 is YFSETQ in the germline V gene. CDR3 nucleotide sequence: TGCGCCAGCAGCTTGGAGGGGAATAATTCACCCCTCCACTTT. Protein: CASSLEGNNSPLHF.

A few counts support this clone. This chain uses TRBV29-1 with TRBJ2-1; D possibly corresponds to TRBD2 (5 bases). The V and J ends lost 1 base and 4 bases respectively, with 8 bases between them. Germline V gene data show CDR1 as SQVTM and CDR2 as ANQGSEA. The CDR3 is made up of 13 amino acids. This CDR3 is CSVEGRFYNEQFF. The DNA of the CDR3 is TGCAGCGTTGAAGGGAGGTTTTACAATGAGCAGTTCTTC.

The chain combines TRBV5-1 with TRBJ2-1, with 7 bases aligning to TRBD1. CDR1 is SGHRS and CDR2 is YFSETQ in the germline V gene. V lost 1 base and J lost 1; bases outside the gene matches: 2. The CDR3 consists of 15 residues. CDR3 in amino acids: CASSLTGDSYNEQFF. The CDR3 DNA reads TGCGCCAGCAGCTTGACAGGGGATTCCTACAATGAGCAGTTCTTC.

This clone occurred a few times. The rearrangement links TRBV29-1 to TRBJ2-1, with D possibly being TRBD1 (6 bases). V lost 2 bases and J 5 bases, leaving 10 bases between the germline ends. The CDR3 covers 13 residues. Germline V gene data show CDR1 as SQVTM and CDR2 as ANQGSEA. In nucleotides, the CDR3 is TGCAGCGTTGAATACTGGGACAACAATGAGCAGTTCTTC. Translating it yields CSVEYWDNNEQFF.